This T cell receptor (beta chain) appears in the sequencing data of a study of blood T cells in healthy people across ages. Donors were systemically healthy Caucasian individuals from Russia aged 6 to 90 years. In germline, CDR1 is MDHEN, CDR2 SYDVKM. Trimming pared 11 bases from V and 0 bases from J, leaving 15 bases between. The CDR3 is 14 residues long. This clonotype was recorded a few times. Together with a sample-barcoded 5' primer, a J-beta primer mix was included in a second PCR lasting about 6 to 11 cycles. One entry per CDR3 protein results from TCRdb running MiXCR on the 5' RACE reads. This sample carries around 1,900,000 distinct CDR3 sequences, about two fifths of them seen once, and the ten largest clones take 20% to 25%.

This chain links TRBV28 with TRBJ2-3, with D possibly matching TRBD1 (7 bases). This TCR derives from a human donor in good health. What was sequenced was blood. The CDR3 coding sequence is TGTGCCGCAGGGGGGTCGATTAGCACAGATACGCAGTATTTT. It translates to CAAGGSISTDTQYF.